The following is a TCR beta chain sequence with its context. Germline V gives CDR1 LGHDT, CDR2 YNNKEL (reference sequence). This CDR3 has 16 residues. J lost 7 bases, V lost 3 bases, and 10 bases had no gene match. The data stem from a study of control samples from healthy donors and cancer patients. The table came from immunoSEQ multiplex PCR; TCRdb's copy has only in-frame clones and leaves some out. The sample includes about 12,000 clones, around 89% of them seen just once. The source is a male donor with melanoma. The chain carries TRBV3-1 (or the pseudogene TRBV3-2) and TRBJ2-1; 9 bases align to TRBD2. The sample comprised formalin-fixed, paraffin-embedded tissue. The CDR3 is CASSHGLAGGPNEQFF. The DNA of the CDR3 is TGTGCCAGCAGCCATGGTCTTGCGGGAGGGCCAAATGAGCAGTTCTTC.